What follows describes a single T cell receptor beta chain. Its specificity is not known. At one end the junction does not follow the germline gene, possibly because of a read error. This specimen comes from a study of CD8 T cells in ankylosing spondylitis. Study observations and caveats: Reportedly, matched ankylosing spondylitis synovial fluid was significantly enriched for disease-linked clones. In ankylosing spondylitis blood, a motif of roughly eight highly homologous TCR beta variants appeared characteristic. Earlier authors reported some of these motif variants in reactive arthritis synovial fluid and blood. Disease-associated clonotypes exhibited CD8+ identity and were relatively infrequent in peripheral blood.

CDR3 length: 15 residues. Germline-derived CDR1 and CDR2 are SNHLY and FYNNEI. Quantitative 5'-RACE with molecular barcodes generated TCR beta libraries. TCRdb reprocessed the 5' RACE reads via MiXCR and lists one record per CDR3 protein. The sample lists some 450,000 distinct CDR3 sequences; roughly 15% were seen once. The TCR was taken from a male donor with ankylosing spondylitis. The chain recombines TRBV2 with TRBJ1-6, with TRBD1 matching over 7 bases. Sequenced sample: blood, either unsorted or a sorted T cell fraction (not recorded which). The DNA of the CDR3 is TGTGCCAGCAGGGAAGAACAGGGGTATAATTCACCCCTCCACTTT. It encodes CASREEQGYNSPLHF.